This T cell receptor (beta chain) appears in the sequencing data of a study of T cells in Graves' hyperthyroidism and ophthalmopathy. This CDR3 comprises 15 residues. The germline V gene has CDR1 SGDLS and CDR2 YYNGEE. V was pared by 4 bases and J by 0 bases, with 10 bases between. Amplified TCR beta CDR3 regions derived from RNA transcripts. First-round RT-PCR targeting the TCR CDR3 was performed with the HTBI primer set. TCRdb re-analysed the multiplex PCR reads in MiXCR, keeping a single row per CDR3 protein. This table has a few hundred thousand distinct CDR3 sequences, around 14% appearing once. The table lists this clonotype with many counts.

The sequencing input was blood. The genes are TRBV9 and TRBJ1-4; perhaps TRBD1 as D (5 bases). This clonotype originated in a woman younger than 35 with Graves' hyperthyroidism. CDR3 loop: CASSFTGATNEKLFF. The CDR3 DNA follows: TGTGCCAGCAGCTTCACAGGTGCAACTAATGAAAAACTGTTTTTT.